The 26 T cell receptor beta chains below were found in one sample sequenced in a study of long-term antiretroviral therapy in people with HIV. Sequencing relied on immunoSEQ assay v3.0, run at survey level. Assay used: immunoSEQ multiplex PCR; TCRdb lists only in-frame clones, some missing. The sample has some 2,000 clones; approximately 86% are singletons. The material sequenced was unsorted PBMCs, taken 0.7 years after starting antiretroviral therapy. These receptors were obtained from a woman in her 50s with HIV.

The rearrangement joins TRBV5-6 to TRBJ2-2; D gene uncertain. The CDR3 is 16 amino acids. V dropped 0 bases and J dropped 1 base, with 10 bases sitting between them. The germline V gene has CDR1 SGHDT and CDR2 YYEEEE. The CDR3 sequence: CASSLVTLKNTGELFF. CDR3 DNA: TGTGCCAGCAGCTTGGTGACCCTCAAGAACACCGGGGAGCTGTTTTTT. The whole variable domain, filled in from reference TRBV5-6 and TRBJ2-2, reads DAGVTQSPTHLIKTRGQQVTLRCSPKSGHDTVSWYQQALGQGPQFIFQYYEEEERQRGNFPDRFSGHQFPNYSSELNVNALLLGDSALYLCASSLVTLKNTGELFFGEGSRLTVL.

The V gene is TRBV10-3, the J gene TRBJ1-1; D gene unclear. With 0 bases removed from V and 3 bases from J, the gap between germline ends came to 11 bases. There are 15 residues in the CDR3. Germline lookup yields CDR1 ENHRY and CDR2 SYGVKD. CDR3 in DNA: TGTGCCATCAGTGAGTCGGCACAGCGGGACACTGAAGCTTTCTTT. Encoded protein: CAISESAQRDTEAFF.

J is TRBJ1-2 and V is TRBV7-8; no firm D call. Deletions cut 3 bases from V and 0 bases from J, with 5 bases between. Germline V gene sequence: CDR1 SGHVS, CDR2 FQNEAQ. This CDR3 region has 13 residues. Here the CDR3 DNA reads TGTGCCAGCAGCTTGTCCCCTAACTATGGCTACACCTTC. It specifies CASSLSPNYGYTF. Full variable domain (missing parts from reference TRBV7-8 and TRBJ1-2): GAGVSQSPRYKVAKRGQDVALRCDPISGHVSLFWYQQALGQGPEFLTYFQNEAQLDKSGLPSDRFFAERPEGSVSTLKIQRTQQEDSAVYLCASSLSPNYGYTFGSGTRLTVV.

The V gene is TRBV29-1, the J gene TRBJ1-2; a weak D match, TRBD1 (5 bases). V was trimmed by 3 bases and J by 1 base, leaving 9 bases between them. The CDR3 covers 13 residues. Germline CDR1 and CDR2: SQVTM and ANQGSEA. The CDR3 DNA reads as TGCAGCGTTGATGGGGGTGGTAACTATGGCTACACCTTC. Its translation: CSVDGGGNYGYTF.

This clone has just a few counts. This chain connects TRBV7-3 to TRBJ1-6, with D perhaps TRBD1 (6 bases). Germline V lookup: CDR1 SGHTA, CDR2 FQGTGA. The CDR3 sequence is 15 residues long. Trimming cost V 3 bases and J 10 bases, with 16 bases left between them. CDR3 coding DNA: TGTGCCAGCAGCTTTACCGGGACACCTCAATCACCCCTCCACTTT. Its translation: CASSFTGTPQSPLHF.

The chain joins TRBV11-3 to TRBJ2-1; 10 nucleotides match TRBD2. CDR3 length: 16 amino acids. Germline assignment: CDR1 SGHNT and CDR2 YENEEA. V shed 5 bases, J shed 7 bases, and the junction held 11 bases outside the gene matches. CDR3 DNA sequence: TGTGCCAGCAGCCCAAGTCGGGGACTAGCGAGAAATGAGCAGTTCTTC. Its translation is CASSPSRGLARNEQFF.

This clone was observed a few times. The chain joins TRBV6-1 to TRBJ1-4; D remains ambiguous. Germline V gene sequence: CDR1 MNHNS, CDR2 SASEGT. The CDR3 has 14 residues. V was pared by 4 bases and J by 7 bases, with 13 bases between. The CDR3 protein is CASSGAGGVEKLFF. Here the CDR3 DNA reads TGTGCCAGCAGTGGGGCAGGTGGTGTTGAAAAACTGTTTTTT.

This chain connects TRBV6-5 to TRBJ1-1, with D possibly matching TRBD1 (5 bases). CDR3 length: 16 residues. Germline V lookup: CDR1 MNHEY, CDR2 SVGAGI. With 0 bases removed from V and 0 bases from J, the gap between germline ends came to 11 bases. The CDR3 spells CASSYSAGFMNTEAFF. CDR3 DNA sequence: TGTGCCAGCAGTTACTCGGCAGGGTTTATGAACACTGAAGCTTTCTTT.

The chain couples TRBV30 to TRBJ1-2; D is ambiguous. From germline, CDR1 is GTSNPN and CDR2 SVGIG (reference sequence). The CDR3 runs to 16 residues. The ends were cut back, 2 bases at V and 1 base at J, with 17 bases in the middle. The CDR3 nucleotides read TGTGCCTGGAGTACATCCGACACCAACCGTAACTATGGCTACACCTTC. It translates to CAWSTSDTNRNYGYTF.

The chain employs TRBV2 and TRBJ2-7; 8 nucleotides line up with TRBD1. Germline-derived CDR1 and CDR2 are SNHLY and FYNNEI. The CDR3 covers 13 residues. V gave up 7 bases and J gave up 2 bases; unmatched junction bases: 4. CDR3 nucleotide sequence: TGTGCCAGCACAGGGACAGGCCCCTACGAGCAGTACTTC. This translates into CASTGTGPYEQYF.

This chain uses TRBV4-1 with TRBJ1-4; 9 nucleotides agree with TRBD1. Trimming removed 3 bases from V and 2 bases from J; junction bases left unmatched: 10. Germline V gene sequence: CDR1 MGHRA, CDR2 YSYEKL. The CDR3 spans 18 residues. As DNA, the CDR3 is TGCGCCAGCAGCCAGTACAGGGGGCCGCGTTCTACTAATGAAAAACTGTTTTTT. Amino acid sequence: CASSQYRGPRSTNEKLFF.

The rearrangement links TRBV5-1 to TRBJ2-7, with no clear D. CDR1 and CDR2 from the germline V gene are SGHRS and YFSETQ. The CDR3 is 13 residues long. V lost 1 base, J lost 0 bases, and 5 bases lay in between. The CDR3 protein is CASSLRSSYEQYF. CDR3 bases: TGCGCCAGCAGCTTGCGAAGCTCCTACGAGCAGTACTTC.

This clone was detected a few times. V gene TRBV10-1 combines with J gene TRBJ1-2; D is unresolved. The germline CDR1 and CDR2 sequences are WNHNN and SYGVQD (reference sequence). This CDR3 comprises 16 residues. Trimming left V 0 bases short and J 5 bases short, with 16 bases between. The CDR3 DNA is TGCGCCAGCAGTGAGTCCGGCAGGCCGAGCCCTTATGGCTACACCTTC. This gives the protein CASSESGRPSPYGYTF.

The V call is TRBV30, the J call TRBJ2-3; 7 bases align to TRBD2. J lost 4 bases, V lost 3 bases, and 13 bases had no gene match. CDR1 and CDR2 from the germline V gene are GTSNPN and SVGIG (reference sequence). This CDR3 is built from 16 residues. The CDR3 coding sequence is TGTGCCTGGAGCCCTATGCGGGGAGGGGTTTCAGATACGCAGTATTTT. This encodes CAWSPMRGGVSDTQYF. Complete variable domain (other parts from reference TRBV30 and TRBJ2-3): SQTIHQWPATLVQPVGSPLSLECTVEGTSNPNLYWYRQAAGRGLQLLFYSVGIGQISSEVPQNLSASRPQDRQFILSSKKLLLSDSGFYLCAWSPMRGGVSDTQYFGPGTRLTVL.

This clone was seen once. V gene TRBV4-1 combines with J gene TRBJ2-7, with 10 positions matching TRBD2. From germline, CDR1 is MGHRA and CDR2 YSYEKL. Trimming removed 2 bases from V and 6 bases from J; junction bases left unmatched: 1. The CDR3 has 13 amino acids. CDR3 bases: TGCGCCAGCAGCCAACGGACTAGCGGCGAGCAGTACTTC. Translation: CASSQRTSGEQYF.

The chain combines TRBV30 with TRBJ1-4; the match to TRBD1 covers 9 bases. Looked up from germline, CDR1 is GTSNPN and CDR2 is SVGIG (reference sequence). This CDR3 has 16 residues. V shed 3 bases, J shed 7 bases, and the junction held 12 bases outside the gene matches. The CDR3 nucleotides read TGTGCCTGGAGCCCAAAGCTGACAGGGGGAGGTGAAAAACTGTTTTTT. This encodes CAWSPKLTGGGEKLFF.

V and J are TRBV7-2 and TRBJ2-5; no firm D call. Looked up from germline, CDR1 is SGHTA and CDR2 is FQGNSA. The V end was cut by 3 bases, the J end by 5 bases, with 7 bases between. This CDR3 is 12 amino acids long. CDR3 nucleotides: TGTGCCAGCAGCTTTGTGAGGGAGACCCAGTACTTC. Its translation is CASSFVRETQYF.

This chain uses TRBV4-2 with TRBJ1-3, with D possibly TRBD1 on 6 matching bases. Germline CDR1 reads LGHNA; CDR2 reads YNFKEQ. The V and J ends lost 1 base and 0 bases respectively, with 13 bases between them. There are 17 residues in the CDR3. This chain's CDR3 is CASSQGGQPISGNTIYF. CDR3 nucleotide sequence: TGTGCCAGCAGCCAAGGGGGGCAGCCGATCTCTGGAAACACCATATATTTT.

This chain uses TRBV9 with TRBJ2-7, with D perhaps matching TRBD1 or TRBD2 (5 bases each). Trimming stripped 3 bases from V and 0 bases from J, with 10 bases between. The CDR3 extends over 14 amino acids. The germline CDR1 and CDR2 sequences are SGDLS and YYNGEE. The CDR3 region is CASSGGVNSYEQYF. The CDR3 coding sequence is TGTGCCAGCAGCGGAGGGGTCAACTCCTACGAGCAGTACTTC.

The V gene is TRBV5-1, the J gene TRBJ2-5; TRBD2 agrees at 10 bases. The CDR3 is 18 amino acids. The J segment lost 1 base and the V segment lost 0 bases, leaving 9 bases of the junction unmatched. Germline CDR1 SGHRS, CDR2 YFSETQ. The CDR3 DNA reads as TGCGCCAGCAGCTTGGGCTCTAGCGGGGGCTCCGGCCAAGAGACCCAGTACTTC. Its protein is CASSLGSSGGSGQETQYF.

J is TRBJ2-7 and V is TRBV4-1; possible D gene TRBD2, 5 bases. Trimming stripped 0 bases from V and 5 bases from J, with 8 bases between. Germline loops: CDR1 MGHRA, CDR2 YSYEKL. This CDR3 has 13 amino acids. The CDR3, as DNA: TGCGCCAGCAGCCAAGACCCCGGGGACGAGCAGTACTTC. Encoded protein: CASSQDPGDEQYF.

This rearrangement joins TRBV7-9 to TRBJ2-5, with 8 bases lining up with TRBD2. The germline V gene has CDR1 SEHNR and CDR2 FQNEAQ (reference sequence). Trimming took 1 base from V and 2 from J; bases not matched to a gene: 6. This CDR3 region has 16 residues. CDR3 region: CASSLGGSGEQETQYF. In nucleotides, the CDR3 is TGTGCCAGCAGCTTAGGAGGTAGCGGGGAGCAAGAGACCCAGTACTTC.

The chain employs TRBV5-4 and TRBJ1-1; D possibly corresponds to TRBD1 (6 bases). With 3 bases removed from V and 4 bases from J, the gap between germline ends came to 13 bases. CDR1 and CDR2 from the germline V gene are SGHNT and YYREEE (reference sequence). The CDR3 runs 14 residues. The CDR3: CASSSTGSGTEAFF. The CDR3 DNA reads as TGTGCCAGCAGCTCCACAGGGAGTGGCACTGAAGCTTTCTTT.

The V and J genes are TRBV10-1 and TRBJ2-2; TRBD2 matches at 10 bases. V trimming: 5 bases; J trimming: 3 bases; junction bases outside the gene matches: 6. The germline V gene has CDR1 WNHNN and CDR2 SYGVQD (reference sequence). This CDR3 has 16 residues. CDR3 nucleotide sequence: TGCGCCAGCAGTCGGCCTAGCGGGGGACACACCGGGGAGCTGTTTTTT. It translates to CASSRPSGGHTGELFF.

In this sample, this clone turned up once. The CDR3 spells CAWSVEGGYLSEKLFF. The CDR3 region has the DNA TGTGCCTGGAGTGTAGAGGGGGGGTATCTAAGTGAAAAACTGTTTTTT. V and J are TRBV30 and TRBJ1-4, with D possibly being TRBD1 (6 bases). The length of the CDR3 is 16 residues. Trimming removed 0 bases from V and 7 bases from J, with 18 bases in between. The V gene's germline CDR1 is GTSNPN and CDR2 SVGIG (reference sequence).

The CDR3 sequence is CASSLGTSRSGNTIYF. CDR3 coding DNA: TGTGCCAGCAGCTTGGGGACATCCCGCTCTGGAAACACCATATATTTT. The chain couples TRBV11-2 to TRBJ1-3, with a tentative D call TRBD1 (6 bases). Germline CDR1 is SGHAT and CDR2 is FQNNGV. This CDR3 has 16 amino acids. Trimming removed 3 bases from V and 0 bases from J, with 12 bases in between.